This TCR beta chain derives from a study of T cell responses to AZD1222 COVID-19 vaccine (dated by TCRdb to the early 2020s). Describing the broader study: AZD1222 recipients whose second dose came at about 4 weeks and those whose second dose came at about 12 weeks were combined into one group, since spike-specific TCR depth and breadth did not differ between the two schedules. Trial participants were enrolled by age into subgroups of 18-55, 56-69 and 70-plus years, and about 150, 27 and 61 TCR-sequenced participants, respectively, were included in these subgroups. TCR sequencing covered more than 230 trial participants: 200 to 220 given two doses of AZD1222 and 26 given two doses of MenACWY control vaccine.

Overall results and qualifications from the work: The 56-69-year group was small, and its depth increase did not reach significance, likely because of low power. Participants were mostly white British, with more females than males. The authors suggested clonal diversity may have been underestimated. Epitopes outside the regions mutated in the B.1.351 and B.1.1.7 variants were reportedly recognized by nearly half of the unique spike-specific TCRs. The vaccine-associated CD4 TCRs covered the entire spike protein, and the dominant responses fell in regions 160-218 and 743-854. Conclusions about previously exposed vaccinees were limited because only a handful of AZD1222 recipients were SARS-CoV-2 seropositive at baseline. After two AZD1222 doses, spike-specific TCR breadth and depth were significantly higher than at day 0 and than in MenACWY recipients. No day 14 peak-response samples were available, so repertoires were characterized only after the peak T cell response.

In regard to this clone: What antigen it recognizes has not been identified. One base away there is no much larger clone; base qualities are not given.

Reading the label with the study, this specimen's time point is: baseline before first vaccination. Vaccinee samples came from UK trials COV001 and COV002, including a single-blind randomized controlled phase 2/3 trial of AZD1222 (ChAdOx1 nCoV-19) in healthy adults. For TCRbeta chain sequencing, PBMC samples from trial participants were taken at day 0 and at day 28 after the second dose. The CDR3 regions of human TCRbeta chains were analyzed by immunosequencing. For the original study's pipeline: TCRs in the repertoires were matched against a reference library of SARS-CoV-2-specific TCRs that had been generated with the MIRA antigen-specificity platform. Breadth was defined as the fraction of unique TCRs that were SARS-CoV-2-associated. Depth was defined as the fraction of total T cells that were SARS-CoV-2-associated. Using the MIRA data, every spike-specific TCR was mapped to the spike region that the TCR reacted to and assigned to either a CD4 or a CD8 class. Log10-transformed breadth and depth values were compared by one-way ANOVA with Sidak's multiple comparisons tests. Not all clones reach the TCRdb copy of this immuneACCESS table, which keeps in-frame sequences only. Checked studies attribute under half of the gap to unresolved V genes and leave the rest unexplained. From that table come the V and J calls and clone size; the DNA was used to work out D and trimming. The table for this sample lists approximately 140,000 clones; more than 70% of them were counted only once. The leading ten clones occupy about 3% of the sample.

CDR1 and CDR2 are drawn from the germline V gene: SNHLY, FYNNEI. The CDR3 numbers 14 residues from cysteine through phenylalanine. Only the CDR3 part of the read is kept: 42 bases, read in frame from the first base. Trimming takes 6 bases from V and 0 bases from J, and the germline ends sit 6 bases apart. The receptor was isolated from an adult in good health. The chain is encoded by TRBV2 joined to TRBJ1-6, with the D segment identity uncertain. Specimen: peripheral blood, collected on day 0 of AZD1222 vaccination. The DNA sequence is as follows: TGTGCCAGCAGCACAGACTCCTATAATTCACCCCTCCACTTT. This gives the protein CASSTDSYNSPLHF.